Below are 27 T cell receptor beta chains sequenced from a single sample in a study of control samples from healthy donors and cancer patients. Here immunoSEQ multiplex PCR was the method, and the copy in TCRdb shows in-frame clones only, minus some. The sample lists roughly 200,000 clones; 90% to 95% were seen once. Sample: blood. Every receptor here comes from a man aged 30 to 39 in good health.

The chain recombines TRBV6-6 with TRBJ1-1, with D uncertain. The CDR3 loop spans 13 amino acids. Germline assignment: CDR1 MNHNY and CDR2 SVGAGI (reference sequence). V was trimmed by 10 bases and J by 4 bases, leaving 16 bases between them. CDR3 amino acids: CATREARVTEAFF. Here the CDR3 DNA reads TGTGCCACCAGAGAGGCGCGGGTCACTGAAGCTTTCTTT.

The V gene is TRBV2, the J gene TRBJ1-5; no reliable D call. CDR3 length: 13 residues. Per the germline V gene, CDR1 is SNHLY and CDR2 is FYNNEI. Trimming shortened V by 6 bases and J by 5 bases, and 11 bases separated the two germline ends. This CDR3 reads CASSGQRDQPQHF. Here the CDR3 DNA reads TGTGCCAGCAGCGGGCAGAGAGATCAGCCCCAGCATTTT. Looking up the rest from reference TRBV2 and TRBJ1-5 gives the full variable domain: EPEVTQTPSHQVTQMGQEVILRCVPISNHLYFYWYRQILGQKVEFLVSFYNNEISEKSEIFDDQFSVERPDGSNFTLKIRSTKLEDSAMYFCASSGQRDQPQHFGDGTRLSIL.

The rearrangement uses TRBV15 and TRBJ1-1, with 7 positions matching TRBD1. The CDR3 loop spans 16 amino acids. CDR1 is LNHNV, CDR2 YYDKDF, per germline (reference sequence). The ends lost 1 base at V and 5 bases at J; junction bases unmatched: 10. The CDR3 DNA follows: TGTGCCACCAGCAGAGGAGCCAGGGGGTATTGGACTGAAGCTTTCTTT. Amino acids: CATSRGARGYWTEAFF.

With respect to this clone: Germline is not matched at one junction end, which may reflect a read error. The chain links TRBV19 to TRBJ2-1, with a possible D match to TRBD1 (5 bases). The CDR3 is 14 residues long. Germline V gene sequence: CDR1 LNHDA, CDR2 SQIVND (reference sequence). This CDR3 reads CASSSKTAYNKQFF. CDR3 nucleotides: TGTGCCAGTAGCAGCAAGACAGCCTACAATAAGCAGTTCTTC.

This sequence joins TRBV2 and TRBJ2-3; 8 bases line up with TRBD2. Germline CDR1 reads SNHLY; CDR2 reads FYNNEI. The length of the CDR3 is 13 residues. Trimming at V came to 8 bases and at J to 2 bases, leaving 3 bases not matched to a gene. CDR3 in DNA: TGTGCCAGCGCAGCGGGGGCCACAGATACGCAGTATTTT. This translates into CASAAGATDTQYF.

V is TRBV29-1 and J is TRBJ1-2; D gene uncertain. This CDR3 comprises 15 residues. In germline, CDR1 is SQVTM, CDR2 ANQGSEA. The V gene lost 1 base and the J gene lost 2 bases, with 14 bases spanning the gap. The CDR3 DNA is TGCAGCGTTGAAGCAGAATTCGATACGAACTATGGCTACACCTTC. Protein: CSVEAEFDTNYGYTF. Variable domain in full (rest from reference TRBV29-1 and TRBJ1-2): SAVISQKPSRDICQRGTSLTIQCQVDSQVTMMFWYRQQPGQSLTLIATANQGSEATYESGFVIDKFPISRPNLTFSTLTVSNMSPEDSSIYLCSVEAEFDTNYGYTFGSGTRLTVV.

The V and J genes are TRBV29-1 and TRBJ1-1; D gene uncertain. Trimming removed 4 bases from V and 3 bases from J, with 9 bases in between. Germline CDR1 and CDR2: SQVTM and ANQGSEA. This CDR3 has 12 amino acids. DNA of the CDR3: TGCAGCGTTGGGAGAGAGGACACTGAAGCTTTCTTT. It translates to CSVGREDTEAFF.

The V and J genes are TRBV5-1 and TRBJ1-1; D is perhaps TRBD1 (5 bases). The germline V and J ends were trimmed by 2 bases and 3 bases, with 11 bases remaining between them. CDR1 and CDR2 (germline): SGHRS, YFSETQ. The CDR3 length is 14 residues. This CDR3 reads CASSFRGKDTEAFF. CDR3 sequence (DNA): TGCGCCAGCAGCTTTAGGGGAAAGGACACTGAAGCTTTCTTT.

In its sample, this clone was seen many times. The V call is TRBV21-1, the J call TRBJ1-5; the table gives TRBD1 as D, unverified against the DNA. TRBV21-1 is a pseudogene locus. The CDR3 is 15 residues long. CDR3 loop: CASNRTGGGNQPQHF. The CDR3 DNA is TGTGCCAGCAATAGGACAGGGGGCGGCAATCAGCCCCAGCATTTT.

The DNA of the CDR3 is TGTGCCAGCAGCGCGCGGGGGGCCACCAATGAGCAGTTCTTC. It translates to CASSARGATNEQFF. This sequence joins TRBV3-1 (or the pseudogene TRBV3-2) and TRBJ2-1, with 8 bases aligning to TRBD2. From germline, CDR1 is LGHDT and CDR2 YNNKEL (reference sequence). This CDR3 is 14 amino acids long. V lost 5 bases, J lost 6 bases, and 6 bases stayed unmatched.

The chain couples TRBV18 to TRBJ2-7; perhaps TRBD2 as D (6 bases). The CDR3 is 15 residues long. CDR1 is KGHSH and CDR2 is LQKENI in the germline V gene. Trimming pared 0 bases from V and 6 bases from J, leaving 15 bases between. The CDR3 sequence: CASSPPARGEGEQYF. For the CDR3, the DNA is TGTGCCAGCTCACCACCGGCGCGGGGTGAGGGCGAGCAGTACTTC.

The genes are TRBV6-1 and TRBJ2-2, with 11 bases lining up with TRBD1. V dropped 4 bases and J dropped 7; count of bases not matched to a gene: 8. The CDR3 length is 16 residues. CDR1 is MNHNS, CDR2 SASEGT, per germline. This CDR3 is CASSAGQGAAIGELFF. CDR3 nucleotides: TGTGCCAGCAGTGCTGGACAGGGGGCGGCGATCGGGGAGCTGTTTTTT.

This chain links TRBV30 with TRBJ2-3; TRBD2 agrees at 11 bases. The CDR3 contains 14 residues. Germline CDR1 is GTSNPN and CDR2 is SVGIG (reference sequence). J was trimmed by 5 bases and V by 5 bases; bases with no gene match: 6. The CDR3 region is CAWGLAGGKDTQYF. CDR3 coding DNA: TGTGCCTGGGGTCTAGCGGGGGGTAAAGATACGCAGTATTTT.

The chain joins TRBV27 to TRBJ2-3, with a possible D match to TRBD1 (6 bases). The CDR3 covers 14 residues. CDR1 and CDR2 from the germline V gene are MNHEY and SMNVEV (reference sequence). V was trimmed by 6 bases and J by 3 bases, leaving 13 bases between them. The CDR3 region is CASSYRVGTDTQYF. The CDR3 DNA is TGTGCCAGCAGCTACAGGGTCGGGACAGATACGCAGTATTTT.

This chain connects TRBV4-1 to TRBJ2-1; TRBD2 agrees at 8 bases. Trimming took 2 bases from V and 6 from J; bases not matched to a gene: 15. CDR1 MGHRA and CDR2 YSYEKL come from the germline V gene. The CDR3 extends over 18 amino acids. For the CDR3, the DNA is TGCGCCAGCAGCCAAACCCTACCCCGGGGGGGGCCTGTCAATGAGCAGTTCTTC. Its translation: CASSQTLPRGGPVNEQFF.

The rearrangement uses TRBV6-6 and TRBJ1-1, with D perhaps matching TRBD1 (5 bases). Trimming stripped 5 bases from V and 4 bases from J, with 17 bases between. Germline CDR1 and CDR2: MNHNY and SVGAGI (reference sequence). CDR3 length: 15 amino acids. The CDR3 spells CASSLGPTGGTEAFF. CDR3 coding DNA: TGTGCCAGCAGTCTCGGCCCCACGGGGGGCACTGAAGCTTTCTTT.

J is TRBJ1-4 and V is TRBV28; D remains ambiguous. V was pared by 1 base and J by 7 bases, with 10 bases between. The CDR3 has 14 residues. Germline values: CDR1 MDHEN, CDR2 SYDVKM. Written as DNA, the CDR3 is TGTGCCAGCAGTTTATCTATCACATTTGAAAAACTGTTTTTT. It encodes CASSLSITFEKLFF.

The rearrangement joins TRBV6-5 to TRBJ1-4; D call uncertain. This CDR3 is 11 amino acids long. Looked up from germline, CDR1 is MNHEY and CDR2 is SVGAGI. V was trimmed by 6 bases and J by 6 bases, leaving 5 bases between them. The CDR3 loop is CASSIDEKLFF. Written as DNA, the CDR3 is TGTGCCAGCAGCATAGATGAAAAACTGTTTTTT.

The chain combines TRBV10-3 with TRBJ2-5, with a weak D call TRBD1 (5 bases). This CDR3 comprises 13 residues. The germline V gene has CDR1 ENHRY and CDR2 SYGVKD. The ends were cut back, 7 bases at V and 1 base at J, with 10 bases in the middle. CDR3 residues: CAIKAGSQETQYF. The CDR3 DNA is TGTGCCATCAAGGCAGGGTCCCAAGAGACCCAGTACTTC.

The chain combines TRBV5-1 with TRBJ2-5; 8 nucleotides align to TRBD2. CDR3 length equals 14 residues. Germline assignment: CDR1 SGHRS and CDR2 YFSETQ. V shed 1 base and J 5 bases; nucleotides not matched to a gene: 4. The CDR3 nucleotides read TGCGCCAGCAGCTTGCGGGGGGGTATCGAGACCCAGTACTTC. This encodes CASSLRGGIETQYF.

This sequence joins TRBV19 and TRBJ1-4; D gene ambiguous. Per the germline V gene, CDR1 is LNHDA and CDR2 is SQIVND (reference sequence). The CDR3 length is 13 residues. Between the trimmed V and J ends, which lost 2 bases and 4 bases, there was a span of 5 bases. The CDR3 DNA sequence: TGTGCCAGTAGTATAATAGTTAATGAAAAACTGTTTTTT. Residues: CASSIIVNEKLFF.

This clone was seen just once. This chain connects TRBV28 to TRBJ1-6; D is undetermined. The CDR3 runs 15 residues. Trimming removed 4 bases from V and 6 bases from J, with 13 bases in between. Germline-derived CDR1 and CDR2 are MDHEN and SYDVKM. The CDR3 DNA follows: TGTGCCAGCAGTTCCCTCCACAGTTCTAATTCACCCCTCCACTTT. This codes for CASSSLHSSNSPLHF. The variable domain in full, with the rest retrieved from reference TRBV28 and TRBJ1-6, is DVKVTQSSRYLVKRTGEKVFLECVQDMDHENMFWYRQDPGLGLRLIYFSYDVKMKEKGDIPEGYSVSREKKERFSLILESASTNQTSMYLCASSSLHSSNSPLHFGNGTRLTVT.

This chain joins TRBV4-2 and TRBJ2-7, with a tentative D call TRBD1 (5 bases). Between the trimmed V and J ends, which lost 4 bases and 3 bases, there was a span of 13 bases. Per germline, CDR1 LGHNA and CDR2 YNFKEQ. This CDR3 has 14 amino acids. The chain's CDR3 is CASSPPGQGYEQYF. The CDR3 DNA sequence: TGTGCCAGCAGCCCCCCCGGTCAGGGCTACGAGCAGTACTTC.

The CDR3 sequence is CASEGTGENTIYF. CDR3 nucleotide sequence: TGTGCCAGCGAAGGGACAGGGGAAAACACCATATATTTT. The chain links TRBV2 to TRBJ1-3, with 10 bases lining up with TRBD1. This CDR3 has 13 residues. Germline CDR1 SNHLY, CDR2 FYNNEI. V gave up 8 bases and J gave up 6 bases; unmatched junction bases: 4.

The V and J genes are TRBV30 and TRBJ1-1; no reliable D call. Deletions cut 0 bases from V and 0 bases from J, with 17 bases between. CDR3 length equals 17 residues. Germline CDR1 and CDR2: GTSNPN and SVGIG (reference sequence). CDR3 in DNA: TGTGCCTGGAGTGTACGTAATTGGTACAGTATGAACACTGAAGCTTTCTTT. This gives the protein CAWSVRNWYSMNTEAFF.

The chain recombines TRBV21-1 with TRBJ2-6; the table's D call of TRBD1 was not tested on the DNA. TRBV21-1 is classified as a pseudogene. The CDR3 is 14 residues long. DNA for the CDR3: TGTGCCAGCACCCAGGGGCCTGGGGCCAACGTCCTGACTTTC. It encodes CASTQGPGANVLTF.

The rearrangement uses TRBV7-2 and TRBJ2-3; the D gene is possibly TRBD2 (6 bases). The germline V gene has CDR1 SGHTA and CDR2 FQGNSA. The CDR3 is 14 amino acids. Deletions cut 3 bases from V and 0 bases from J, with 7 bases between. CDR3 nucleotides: TGTGCCAGCAGCTTCGCGGGGAGCACAGATACGCAGTATTTT. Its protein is CASSFAGSTDTQYF. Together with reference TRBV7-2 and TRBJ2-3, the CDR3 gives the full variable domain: GAGVSQSPSNKVTEKGKDVELRCDPISGHTALYWYRQSLGQGLEFLIYFQGNSAPDKSGLPSDRFSAERTGGSVSTLTIQRTQQEDSAVYLCASSFAGSTDTQYFGPGTRLTVL.